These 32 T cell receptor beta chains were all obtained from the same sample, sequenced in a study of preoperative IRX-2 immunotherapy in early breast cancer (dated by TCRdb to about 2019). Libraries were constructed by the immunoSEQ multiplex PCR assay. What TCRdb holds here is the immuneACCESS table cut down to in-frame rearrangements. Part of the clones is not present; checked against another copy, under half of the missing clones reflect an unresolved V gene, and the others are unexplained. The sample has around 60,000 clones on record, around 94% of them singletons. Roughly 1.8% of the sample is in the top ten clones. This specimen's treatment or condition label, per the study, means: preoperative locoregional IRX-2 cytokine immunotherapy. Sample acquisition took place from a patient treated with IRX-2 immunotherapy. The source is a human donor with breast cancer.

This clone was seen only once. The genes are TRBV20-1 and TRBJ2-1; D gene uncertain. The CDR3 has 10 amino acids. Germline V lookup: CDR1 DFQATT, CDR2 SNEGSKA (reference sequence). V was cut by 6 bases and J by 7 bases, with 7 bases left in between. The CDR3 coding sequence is TGCAGTGCATTCGCTAATGAGCAGTTCTTC. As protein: CSAFANEQFF.

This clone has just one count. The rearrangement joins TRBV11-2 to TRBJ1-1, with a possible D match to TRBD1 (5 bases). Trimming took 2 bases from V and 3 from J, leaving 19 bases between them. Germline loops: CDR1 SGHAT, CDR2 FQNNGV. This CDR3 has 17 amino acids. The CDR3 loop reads CASSLLGGWGEDTEAFF. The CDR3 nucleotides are TGTGCCAGCAGCTTATTGGGGGGGTGGGGCGAGGACACTGAAGCTTTCTTT.

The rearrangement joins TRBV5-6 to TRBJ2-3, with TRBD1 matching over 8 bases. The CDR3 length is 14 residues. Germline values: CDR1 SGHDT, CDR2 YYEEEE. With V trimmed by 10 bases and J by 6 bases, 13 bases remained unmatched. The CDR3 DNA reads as TGTGCCGGCGCGACAGGGGCCGGGATGGATACGCAGTATTTT. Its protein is CAGATGAGMDTQYF.

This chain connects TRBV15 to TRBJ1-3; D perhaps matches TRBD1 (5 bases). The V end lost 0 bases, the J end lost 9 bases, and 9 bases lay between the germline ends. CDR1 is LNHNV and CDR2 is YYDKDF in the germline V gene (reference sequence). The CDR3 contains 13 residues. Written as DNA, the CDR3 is TGTGCCACCAGCAGAGAAGGGGTGGGCACCATATATTTT. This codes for CATSREGVGTIYF. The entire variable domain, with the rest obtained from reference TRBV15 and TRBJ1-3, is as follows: DAMVIQNPRYQVTQFGKPVTLSCSQTLNHNVMYWYQQKSSQAPKLLFHYYDKDFNNEADTPDNFQSRRPNTSFCFLDIRSPGLGDTAMYLCATSREGVGTIYFGEGSWLTVV.

The CDR3 DNA is TGTGCCAGCCAGCGGTCGACAGTAAGCTATGGCTACACCTTC. As protein: CASQRSTVSYGYTF. V and J are TRBV2 and TRBJ1-2, with D possibly matching TRBD1 (5 bases). The CDR3 contains 14 residues. Germline CDR1 reads SNHLY; CDR2 reads FYNNEI. V lost 8 bases and J lost 4, with 17 bases in between.

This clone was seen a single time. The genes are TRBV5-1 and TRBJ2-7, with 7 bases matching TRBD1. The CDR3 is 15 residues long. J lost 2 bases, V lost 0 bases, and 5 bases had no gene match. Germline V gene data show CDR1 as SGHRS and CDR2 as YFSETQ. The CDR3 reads CASSLAPGQPYEQYF. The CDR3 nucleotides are TGCGCCAGCAGCTTGGCCCCGGGACAGCCCTACGAGCAGTACTTC.

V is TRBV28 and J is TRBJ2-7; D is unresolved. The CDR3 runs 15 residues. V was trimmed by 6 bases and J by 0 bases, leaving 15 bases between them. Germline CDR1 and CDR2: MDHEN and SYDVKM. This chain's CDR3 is CASSRAIVSSYEQYF. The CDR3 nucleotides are TGTGCCAGCAGCCGCGCCATTGTGAGCTCCTACGAGCAGTACTTC.

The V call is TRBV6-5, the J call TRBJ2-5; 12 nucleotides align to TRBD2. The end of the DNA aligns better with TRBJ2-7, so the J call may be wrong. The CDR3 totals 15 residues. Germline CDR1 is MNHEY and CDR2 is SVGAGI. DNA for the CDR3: TGTGCCAGCAGTCTTCTAGCGGGGGGGATTTACGAGCAGTACTTC. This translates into CASSLLAGGIYEQYF.

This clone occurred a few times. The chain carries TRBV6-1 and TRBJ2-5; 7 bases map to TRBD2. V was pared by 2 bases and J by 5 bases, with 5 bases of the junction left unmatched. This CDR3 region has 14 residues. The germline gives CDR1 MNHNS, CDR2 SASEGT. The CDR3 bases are TGTGCCAGCAGTGAACGGGGAGGGAGTGAGACCCAGTACTTC. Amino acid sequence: CASSERGGSETQYF.

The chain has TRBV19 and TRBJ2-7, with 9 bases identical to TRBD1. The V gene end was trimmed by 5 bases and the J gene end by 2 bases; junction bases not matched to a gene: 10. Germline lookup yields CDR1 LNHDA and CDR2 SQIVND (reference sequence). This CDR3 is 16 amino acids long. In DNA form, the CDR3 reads TGTGCCAGTAGTGCCGCCGGGACAGGGCCAACCTACGAGCAGTACTTC. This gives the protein CASSAAGTGPTYEQYF. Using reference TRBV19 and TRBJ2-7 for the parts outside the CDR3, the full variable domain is DGGITQSPKYLFRKEGQNVTLSCEQNLNHDAMYWYRQDPGQGLRLIYYSQIVNDFQKGDIAEGYSVSREKKESFPLTVTSAQKNPTAFYLCASSAAGTGPTYEQYFGPGTRLTVT.

DNA of the CDR3: TGTGCCTGGAGTGAACAATTGATAGGTGCCGGGGAGCTGTTTTTT. It specifies CAWSEQLIGAGELFF. This chain connects TRBV30 to TRBJ2-2; D call uncertain. CDR1 is GTSNPN, CDR2 SVGIG, per germline (reference sequence). V was pared by 1 base and J by 6 bases, with 15 bases between. CDR3 size: 15 residues.

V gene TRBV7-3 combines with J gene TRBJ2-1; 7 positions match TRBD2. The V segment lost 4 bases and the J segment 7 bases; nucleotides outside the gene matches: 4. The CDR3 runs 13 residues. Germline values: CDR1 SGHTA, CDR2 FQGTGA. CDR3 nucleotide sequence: TGTGCCAGCAGCTCGGGGGGACCAAATGAGCAGTTCTTC. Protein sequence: CASSSGGPNEQFF.

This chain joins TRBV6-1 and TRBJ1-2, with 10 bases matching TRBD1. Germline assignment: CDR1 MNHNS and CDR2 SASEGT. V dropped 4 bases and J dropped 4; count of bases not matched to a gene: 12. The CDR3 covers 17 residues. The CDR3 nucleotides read TGTGCCAGCAGTGCCTATTTTGACAGGGGGCCGAGCTATGGCTACACCTTC. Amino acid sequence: CASSAYFDRGPSYGYTF.

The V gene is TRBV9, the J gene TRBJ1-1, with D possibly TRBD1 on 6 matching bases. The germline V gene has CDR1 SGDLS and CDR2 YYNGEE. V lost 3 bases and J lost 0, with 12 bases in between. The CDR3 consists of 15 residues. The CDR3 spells CASSAGQPMNTEAFF. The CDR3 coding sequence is TGTGCCAGCAGCGCAGGACAGCCTATGAACACTGAAGCTTTCTTT.

As DNA, the CDR3 is TGTGCCTGGGCCAACTACGGGGAGCTGTTTTTT. Protein sequence: CAWANYGELFF. The V call is TRBV30, the J call TRBJ2-2; D gene ambiguous. Germline values: CDR1 GTSNPN, CDR2 SVGIG (reference sequence). With 5 bases removed from V and 7 bases from J, the gap between germline ends came to 8 bases. The CDR3 loop spans 11 amino acids.

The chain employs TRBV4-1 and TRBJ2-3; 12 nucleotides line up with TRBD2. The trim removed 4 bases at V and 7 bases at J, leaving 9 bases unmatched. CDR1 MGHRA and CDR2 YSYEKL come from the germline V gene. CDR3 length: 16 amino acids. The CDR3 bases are TGCGCCAGCAGCCGCATGACTAGCGGGAGCGGAAATACGCAGTATTTT. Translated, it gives CASSRMTSGSGNTQYF.

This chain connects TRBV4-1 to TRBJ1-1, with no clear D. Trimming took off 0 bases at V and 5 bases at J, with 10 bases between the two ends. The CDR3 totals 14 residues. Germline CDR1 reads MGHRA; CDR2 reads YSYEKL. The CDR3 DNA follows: TGCGCCAGCAGCCAAGAAGCGGAGGGAACTGAAGCTTTCTTT. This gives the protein CASSQEAEGTEAFF.

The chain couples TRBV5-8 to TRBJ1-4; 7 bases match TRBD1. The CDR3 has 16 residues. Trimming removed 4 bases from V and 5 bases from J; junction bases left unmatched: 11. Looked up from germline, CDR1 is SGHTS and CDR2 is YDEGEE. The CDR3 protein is CASSRAFGGQNEKLFF. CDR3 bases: TGTGCCAGCAGCCGCGCTTTCGGGGGACAGAATGAAAAACTGTTTTTT.

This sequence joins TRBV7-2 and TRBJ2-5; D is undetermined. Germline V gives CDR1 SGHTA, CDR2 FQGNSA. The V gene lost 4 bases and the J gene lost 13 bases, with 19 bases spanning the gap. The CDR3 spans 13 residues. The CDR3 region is CASSSLIGGPRYF. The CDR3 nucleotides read TGTGCCAGCAGCTCCCTAATCGGCGGACCCCGGTACTTC.

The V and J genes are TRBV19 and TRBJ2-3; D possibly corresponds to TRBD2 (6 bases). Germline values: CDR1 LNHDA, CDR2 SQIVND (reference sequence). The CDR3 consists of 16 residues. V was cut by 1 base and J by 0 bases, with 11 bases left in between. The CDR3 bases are TGTGCCAGTAGTATAGTGGGGCGGGGAAGCACAGATACGCAGTATTTT. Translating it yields CASSIVGRGSTDTQYF.

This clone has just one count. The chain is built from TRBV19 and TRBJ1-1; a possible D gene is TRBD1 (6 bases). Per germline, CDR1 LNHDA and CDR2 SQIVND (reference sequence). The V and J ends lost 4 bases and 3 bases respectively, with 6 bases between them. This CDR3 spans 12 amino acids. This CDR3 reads CASSKGDTEAFF. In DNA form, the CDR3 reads TGTGCCAGTAGTAAGGGGGACACTGAAGCTTTCTTT.

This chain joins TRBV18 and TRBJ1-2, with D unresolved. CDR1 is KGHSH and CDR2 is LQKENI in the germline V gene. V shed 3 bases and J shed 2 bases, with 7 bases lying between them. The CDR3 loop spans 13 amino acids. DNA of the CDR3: TGTGCCAGCTCACCCGAAGGGAACTATGGCTACACCTTC. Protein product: CASSPEGNYGYTF. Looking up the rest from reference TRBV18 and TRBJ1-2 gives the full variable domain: NAGVMQNPRHLVRRRGQEARLRCSPMKGHSHVYWYRQLPEEGLKFMVYLQKENIIDESGMPKERFSAEFPKEGPSILRIQQVVRGDSAAYFCASSPEGNYGYTFGSGTRLTVV.

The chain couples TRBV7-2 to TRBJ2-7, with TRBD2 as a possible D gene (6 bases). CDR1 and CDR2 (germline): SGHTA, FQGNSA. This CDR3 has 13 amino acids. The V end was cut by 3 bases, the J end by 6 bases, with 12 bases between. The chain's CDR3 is CASSFGGVGEQYF. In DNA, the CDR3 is TGTGCCAGCAGCTTTGGAGGGGTTGGCGAGCAGTACTTC.

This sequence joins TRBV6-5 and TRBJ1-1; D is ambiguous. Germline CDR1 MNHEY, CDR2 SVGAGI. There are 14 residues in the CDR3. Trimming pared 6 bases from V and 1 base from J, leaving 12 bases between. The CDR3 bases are TGTGCCAGCAGCCGCGGGATGCGGAACACTGAAGCTTTCTTT. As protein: CASSRGMRNTEAFF.

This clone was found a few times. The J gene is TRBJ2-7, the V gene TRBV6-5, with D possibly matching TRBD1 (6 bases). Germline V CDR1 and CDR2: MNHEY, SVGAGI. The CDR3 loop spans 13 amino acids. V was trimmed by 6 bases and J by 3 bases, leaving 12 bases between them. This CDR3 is CASSPHRVYEQYF. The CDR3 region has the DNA TGTGCCAGCAGCCCCCACAGGGTCTACGAGCAGTACTTC.

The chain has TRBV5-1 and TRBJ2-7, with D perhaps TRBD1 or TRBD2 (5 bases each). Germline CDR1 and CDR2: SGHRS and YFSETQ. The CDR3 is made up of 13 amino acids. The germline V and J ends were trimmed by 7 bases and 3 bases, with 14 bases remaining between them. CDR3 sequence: CASRGVLGYEQYF. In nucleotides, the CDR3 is TGCGCCAGCCGAGGGGTTCTCGGCTACGAGCAGTACTTC.

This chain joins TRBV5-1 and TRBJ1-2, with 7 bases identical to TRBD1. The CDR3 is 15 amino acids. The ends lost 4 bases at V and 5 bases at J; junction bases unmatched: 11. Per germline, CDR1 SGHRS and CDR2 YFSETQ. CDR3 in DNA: TGCGCCAGCAGCGGCTCGGGACAGCCTTCGTATGGCTACACCTTC. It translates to CASSGSGQPSYGYTF.

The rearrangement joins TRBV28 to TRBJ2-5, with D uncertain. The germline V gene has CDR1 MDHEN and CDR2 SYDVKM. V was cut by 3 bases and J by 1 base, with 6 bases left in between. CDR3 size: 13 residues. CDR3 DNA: TGTGCCAGCAGTTTCCGAGCCCAAGAGACCCAGTACTTC. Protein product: CASSFRAQETQYF.

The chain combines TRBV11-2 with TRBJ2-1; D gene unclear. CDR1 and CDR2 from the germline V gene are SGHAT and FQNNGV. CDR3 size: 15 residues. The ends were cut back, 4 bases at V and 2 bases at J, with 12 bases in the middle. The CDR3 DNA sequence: TGTGCCAGCAGCTCAGTGGGCCGGGCCTACAATGAGCAGTTCTTC. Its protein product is CASSSVGRAYNEQFF. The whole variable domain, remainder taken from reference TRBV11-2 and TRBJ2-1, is EAGVAQSPRYKIIEKRQSVAFWCNPISGHATLYWYQQILGQGPKLLIQFQNNGVVDDSQLPKDRFSAERLKGVDSTLKIQPAKLEDSAVYLCASSSVGRAYNEQFFGPGTRLTVL.

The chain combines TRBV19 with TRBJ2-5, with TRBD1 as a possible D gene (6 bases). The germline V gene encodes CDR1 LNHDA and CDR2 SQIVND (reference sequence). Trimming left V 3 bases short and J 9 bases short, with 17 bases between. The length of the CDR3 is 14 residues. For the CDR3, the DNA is TGTGCCAGTAGTATTCCAGGGGCCACCGGGGCCCAGTACTTC. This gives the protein CASSIPGATGAQYF.

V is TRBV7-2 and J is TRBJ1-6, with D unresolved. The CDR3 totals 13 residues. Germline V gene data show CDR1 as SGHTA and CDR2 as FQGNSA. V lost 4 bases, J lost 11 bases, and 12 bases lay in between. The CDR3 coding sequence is TGTGCCAGCAGCTCCGACCCGTTGACACCCCTCCACTTT. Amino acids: CASSSDPLTPLHF.

This CDR3 reads CASSTQGPREQPQHF. CDR3 nucleotides: TGTGCCAGCAGCACTCAGGGGCCCAGGGAGCAGCCCCAGCATTTT. The V gene is TRBV21-1, the J gene TRBJ1-5; no DNA check was done on the table's D call, TRBD1. TRBV21-1 is labeled a pseudogene. This CDR3 comprises 15 residues.